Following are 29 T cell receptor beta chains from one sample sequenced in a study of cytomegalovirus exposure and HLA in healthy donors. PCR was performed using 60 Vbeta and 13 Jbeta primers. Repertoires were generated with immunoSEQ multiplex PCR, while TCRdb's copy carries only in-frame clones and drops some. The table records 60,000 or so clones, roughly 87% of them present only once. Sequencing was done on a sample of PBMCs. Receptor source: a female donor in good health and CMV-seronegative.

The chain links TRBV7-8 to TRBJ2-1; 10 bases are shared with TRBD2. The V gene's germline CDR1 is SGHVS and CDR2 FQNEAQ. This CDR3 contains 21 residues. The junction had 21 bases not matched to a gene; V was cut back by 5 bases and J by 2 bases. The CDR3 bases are TGTGCCAGCAGCCTACCCACAGGGCTAGCGGGAGTGGTAGGGCCCTACAATGAGCAGTTCTTC. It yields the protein CASSLPTGLAGVVGPYNEQFF.

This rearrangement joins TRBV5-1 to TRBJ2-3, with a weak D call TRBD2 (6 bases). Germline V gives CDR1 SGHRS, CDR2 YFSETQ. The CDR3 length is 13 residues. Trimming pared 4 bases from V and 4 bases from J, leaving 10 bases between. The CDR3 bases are TGCGCCAGCAGCCCACGACTAGCAGATACGCAGTATTTT. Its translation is CASSPRLADTQYF.

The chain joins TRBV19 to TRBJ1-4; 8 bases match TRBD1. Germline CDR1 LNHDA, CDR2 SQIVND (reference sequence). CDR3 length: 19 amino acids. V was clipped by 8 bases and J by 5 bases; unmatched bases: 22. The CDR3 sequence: CASPRRVWTGSVENEKLFF. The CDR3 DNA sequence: TGTGCCAGTCCAAGGAGGGTATGGACAGGGTCGGTGGAAAATGAAAAACTGTTTTTT.

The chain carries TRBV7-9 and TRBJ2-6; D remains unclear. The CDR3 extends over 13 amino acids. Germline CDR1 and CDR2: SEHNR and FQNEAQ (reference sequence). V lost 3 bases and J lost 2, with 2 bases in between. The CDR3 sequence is CASSFTGANVLTF. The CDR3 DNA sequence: TGTGCCAGCAGCTTTACTGGGGCCAACGTCCTGACTTTC.

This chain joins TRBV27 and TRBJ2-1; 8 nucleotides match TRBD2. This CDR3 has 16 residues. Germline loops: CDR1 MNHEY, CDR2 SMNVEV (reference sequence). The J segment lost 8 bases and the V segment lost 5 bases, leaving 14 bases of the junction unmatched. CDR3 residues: CASSHKGIAGLYEQFF. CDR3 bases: TGTGCCAGCAGTCATAAGGGAATAGCGGGGCTATATGAGCAGTTCTTC.

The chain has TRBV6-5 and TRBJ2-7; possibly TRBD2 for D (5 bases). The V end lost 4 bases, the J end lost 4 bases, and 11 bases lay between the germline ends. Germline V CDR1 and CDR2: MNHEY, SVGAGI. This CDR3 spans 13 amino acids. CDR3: CASSLERQYEQYF. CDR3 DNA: TGTGCCAGCAGTTTGGAGCGGCAGTACGAGCAGTACTTC.

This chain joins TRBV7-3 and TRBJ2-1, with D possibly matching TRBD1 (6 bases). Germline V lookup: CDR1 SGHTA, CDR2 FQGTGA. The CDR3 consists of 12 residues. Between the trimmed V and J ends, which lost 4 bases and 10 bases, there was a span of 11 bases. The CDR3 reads CASSSQGTEQFF. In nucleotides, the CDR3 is TGTGCCAGCAGCTCTCAAGGGACAGAGCAGTTCTTC.

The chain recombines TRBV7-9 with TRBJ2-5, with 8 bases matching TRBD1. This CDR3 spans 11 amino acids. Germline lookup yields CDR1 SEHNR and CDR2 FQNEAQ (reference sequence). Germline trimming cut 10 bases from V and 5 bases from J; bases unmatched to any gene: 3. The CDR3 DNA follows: TGTGCCACGGGACAGGCGGAGACCCAGTACTTC. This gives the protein CATGQAETQYF.

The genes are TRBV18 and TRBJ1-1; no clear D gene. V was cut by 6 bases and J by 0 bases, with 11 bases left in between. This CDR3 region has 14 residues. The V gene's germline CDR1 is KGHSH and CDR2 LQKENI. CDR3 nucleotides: TGTGCCAGCTCCACTCAAGAACTGAACACTGAAGCTTTCTTT. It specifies CASSTQELNTEAFF.

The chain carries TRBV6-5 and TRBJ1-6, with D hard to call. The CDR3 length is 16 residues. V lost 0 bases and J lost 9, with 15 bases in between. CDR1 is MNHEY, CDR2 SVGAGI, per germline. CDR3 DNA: TGTGCCAGCAGTTACTCCCCGGCCCCAAGCGGTTCACCCCTCCACTTT. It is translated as CASSYSPAPSGSPLHF.

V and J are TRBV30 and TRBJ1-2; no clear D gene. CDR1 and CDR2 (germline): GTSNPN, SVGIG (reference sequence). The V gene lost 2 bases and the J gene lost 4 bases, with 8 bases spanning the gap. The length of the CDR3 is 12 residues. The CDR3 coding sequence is TGTGCCTGGAGTCCCCACAGCTATGGCTACACCTTC. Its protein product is CAWSPHSYGYTF.

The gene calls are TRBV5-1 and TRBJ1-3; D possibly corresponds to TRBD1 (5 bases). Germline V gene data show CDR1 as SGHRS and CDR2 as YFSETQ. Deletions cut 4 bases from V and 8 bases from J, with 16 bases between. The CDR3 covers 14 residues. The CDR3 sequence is CASSGTGTMDTIYF. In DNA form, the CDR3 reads TGCGCCAGCAGCGGGACCGGGACTATGGACACCATATATTTT.

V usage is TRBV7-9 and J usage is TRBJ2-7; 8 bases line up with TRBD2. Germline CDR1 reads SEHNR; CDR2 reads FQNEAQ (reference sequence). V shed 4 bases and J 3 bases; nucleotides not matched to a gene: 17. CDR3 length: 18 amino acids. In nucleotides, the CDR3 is TGTGCCAGCAGCTCCAGCCAGCGGGTCCCGAGCGGGGGCTACGAGCAGTACTTC. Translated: CASSSSQRVPSGGYEQYF.

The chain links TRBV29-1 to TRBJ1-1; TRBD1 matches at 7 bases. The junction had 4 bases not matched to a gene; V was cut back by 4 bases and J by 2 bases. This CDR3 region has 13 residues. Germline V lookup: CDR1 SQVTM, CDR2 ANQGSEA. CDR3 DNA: TGCAGCGTTGCCGACAGGGTTAACACTGAAGCTTTCTTT. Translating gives CSVADRVNTEAFF.

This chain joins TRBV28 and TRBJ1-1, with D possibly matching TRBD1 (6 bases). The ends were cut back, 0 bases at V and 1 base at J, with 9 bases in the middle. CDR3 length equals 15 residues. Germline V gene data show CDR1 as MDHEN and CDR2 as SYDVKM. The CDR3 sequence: CASSLWLQGNTEAFF. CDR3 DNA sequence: TGTGCCAGCAGTTTATGGTTACAGGGGAACACTGAAGCTTTCTTT. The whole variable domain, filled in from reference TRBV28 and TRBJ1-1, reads DVKVTQSSRYLVKRTGEKVFLECVQDMDHENMFWYRQDPGLGLRLIYFSYDVKMKEKGDIPEGYSVSREKKERFSLILESASTNQTSMYLCASSLWLQGNTEAFFGQGTRLTVV.

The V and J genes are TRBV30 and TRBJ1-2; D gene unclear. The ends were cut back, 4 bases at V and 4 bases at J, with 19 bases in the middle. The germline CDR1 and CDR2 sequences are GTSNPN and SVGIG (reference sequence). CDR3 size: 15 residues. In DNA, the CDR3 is TGTGCCTGGATTGAGGATGGCTCGTCCTCCTATGGCTACACCTTC. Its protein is CAWIEDGSSSYGYTF.

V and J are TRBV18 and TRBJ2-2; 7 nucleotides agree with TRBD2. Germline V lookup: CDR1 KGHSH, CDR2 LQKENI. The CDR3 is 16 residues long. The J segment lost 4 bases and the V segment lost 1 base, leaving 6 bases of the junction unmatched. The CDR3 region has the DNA TGTGCCAGCTCACCACAGAGCGGGATCGGCACCGGGGAGCTGTTTTTT. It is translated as CASSPQSGIGTGELFF.

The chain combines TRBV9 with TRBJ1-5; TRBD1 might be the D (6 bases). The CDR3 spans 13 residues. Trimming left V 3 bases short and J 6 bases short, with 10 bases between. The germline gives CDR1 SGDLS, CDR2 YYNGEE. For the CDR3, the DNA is TGTGCCAGCAGCGGGGGGCCTGGTCAGCCCCAGCATTTT. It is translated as CASSGGPGQPQHF.

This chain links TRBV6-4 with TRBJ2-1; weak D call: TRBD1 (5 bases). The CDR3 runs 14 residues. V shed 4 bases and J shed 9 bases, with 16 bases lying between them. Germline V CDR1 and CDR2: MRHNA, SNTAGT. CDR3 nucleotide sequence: TGTGCCAGCAGTGCGCATAGGGGTCAAGGTGAGCAGTTCTTC. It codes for CASSAHRGQGEQFF.

The CDR3 is CASSNQQWDRGAYEQYF. DNA for the CDR3: TGTGCCAGCAGCAACCAACAATGGGACAGGGGGGCCTACGAGCAGTACTTC. V is TRBV21-1 and J is TRBJ2-7; TRBD1 is the table's D call and was not checked against the DNA. TRBV21-1 is a pseudogene locus. CDR3 length equals 17 residues.

The CDR3 nucleotides are TGTGCCAGTAGCCGGGAGCGGGGTCCTTCCTACGAGCAGTACTTC. Residues: CASSRERGPSYEQYF. The chain links TRBV19 to TRBJ2-7; TRBD2 matches 7 bases. Germline CDR1 reads LNHDA; CDR2 reads SQIVND (reference sequence). The trim removed 6 bases at V and 1 base at J, leaving 9 bases unmatched. This CDR3 is built from 15 residues.

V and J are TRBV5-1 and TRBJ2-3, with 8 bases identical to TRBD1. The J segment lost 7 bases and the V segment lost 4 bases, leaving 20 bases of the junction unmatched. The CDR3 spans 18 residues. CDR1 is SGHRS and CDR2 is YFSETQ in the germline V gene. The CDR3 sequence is CASSAQGVAMVGMYTQYF. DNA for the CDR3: TGCGCCAGCAGCGCACAGGGGGTTGCAATGGTAGGAATGTATACGCAGTATTTT.

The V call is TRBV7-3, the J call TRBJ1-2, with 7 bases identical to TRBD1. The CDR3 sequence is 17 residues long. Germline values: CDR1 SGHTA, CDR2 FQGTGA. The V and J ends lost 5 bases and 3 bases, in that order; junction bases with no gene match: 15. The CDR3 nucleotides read TGTGCCAGCAGCAGCCCAGGGACAGATCAACTCCACTATGGCTACACCTTC. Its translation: CASSSPGTDQLHYGYTF.

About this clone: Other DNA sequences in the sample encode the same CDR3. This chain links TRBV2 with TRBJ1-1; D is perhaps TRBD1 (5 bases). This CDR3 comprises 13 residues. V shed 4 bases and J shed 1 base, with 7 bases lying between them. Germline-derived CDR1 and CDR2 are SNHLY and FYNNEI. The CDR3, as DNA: TGTGCCAGCAGTGCGCAGGGGAACACTGAAGCTTTCTTT. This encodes CASSAQGNTEAFF. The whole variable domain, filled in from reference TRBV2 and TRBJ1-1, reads EPEVTQTPSHQVTQMGQEVILRCVPISNHLYFYWYRQILGQKVEFLVSFYNNEISEKSEIFDDQFSVERPDGSNFTLKIRSTKLEDSAMYFCASSAQGNTEAFFGQGTRLTVV.

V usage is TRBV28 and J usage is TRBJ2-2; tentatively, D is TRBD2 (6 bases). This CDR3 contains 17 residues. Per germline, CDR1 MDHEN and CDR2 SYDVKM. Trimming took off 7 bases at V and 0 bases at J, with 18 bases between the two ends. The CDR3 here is CASTRPLGGTNTGELFF. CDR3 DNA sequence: TGTGCCAGCACCAGGCCCCTCGGGGGAACGAACACCGGGGAGCTGTTTTTT.

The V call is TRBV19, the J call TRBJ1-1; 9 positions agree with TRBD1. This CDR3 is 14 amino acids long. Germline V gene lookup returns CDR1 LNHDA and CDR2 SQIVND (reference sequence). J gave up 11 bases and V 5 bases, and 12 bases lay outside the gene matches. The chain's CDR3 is CASSRRDRENWAFF. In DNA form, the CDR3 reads TGTGCCAGTAGTCGCCGGGACAGGGAAAATTGGGCTTTCTTT.

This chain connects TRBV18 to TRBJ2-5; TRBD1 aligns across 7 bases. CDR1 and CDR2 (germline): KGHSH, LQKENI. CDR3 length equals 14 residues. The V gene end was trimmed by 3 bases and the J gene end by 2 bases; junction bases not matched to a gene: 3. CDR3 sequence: CASSPGQIQETQYF. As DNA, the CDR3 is TGTGCCAGCTCACCGGGACAGATACAAGAGACCCAGTACTTC.

For the CDR3, the DNA is TGCGCCAGCAGTCAGACAGGTGGTAATTCACCCCTCCACTTT. It translates to CASSQTGGNSPLHF. The chain couples TRBV10-2 to TRBJ1-6, with D perhaps TRBD1 (6 bases). Trimming shortened V by 5 bases and J by 6 bases, and 11 bases separated the two germline ends. Germline CDR1 is WSHSY and CDR2 is SAAADI. The CDR3 covers 14 residues.

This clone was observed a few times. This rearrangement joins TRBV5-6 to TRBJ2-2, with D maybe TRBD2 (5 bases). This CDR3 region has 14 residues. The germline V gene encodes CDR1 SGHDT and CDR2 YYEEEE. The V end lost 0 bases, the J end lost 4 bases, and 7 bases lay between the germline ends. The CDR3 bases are TGTGCCAGCAGCTTGGCGGGAAGCACCGGGGAGCTGTTTTTT. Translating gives CASSLAGSTGELFF.